This TCR beta chain comes out of a study of CD8 T cells in Susac syndrome. Study-level points and caveats: The TCR sequencing and HLA analysis in the study involved a relatively small number of individuals, as the study acknowledged.

Random hexamers were used to reverse transcribe an amount of roughly 0.45 to 1 ug RNA. From the immunoSEQ multiplex PCR reads, TCRdb called clonotypes with MiXCR, one entry per CDR3 protein. The repertoire has fewer than 150,000 distinct CDR3 sequences, 90% to 95% of them found once; the top ten carry approximately 0.093%. The germline CDR1 and CDR2 sequences are SGHRS and YFSETQ. With 2 bases removed from V and 6 bases from J, the gap between germline ends came to 11 bases. The CDR3 is 13 residues long. CD8+ and CD4+ T cells taken from blood had their TCR beta sequenced. The multiple sclerosis controls were treatment-naive patients with relapsing-remitting disease that was stable or active. TEMRA cells were FACS-enriched, while CD8+ and CD4+ T cells were negatively isolated. Concerning this clonotype itself: Its specificity is not known.

The receptor was isolated from a human donor with multiple sclerosis. V gene TRBV5-1 combines with J gene TRBJ1-1; maybe TRBD1 (5 bases). The sample comprised CD4+ T cells from PBMCs. The CDR3 DNA sequence: TGCGCCAGCAGCTTTCAGGGAGCCTCTGAAGCTTTCTTT. It yields the protein CASSFQGASEAFF.